Described below is a single T cell receptor (beta chain) sequence and its context. Its antigen is unidentified. V was pared by 5 bases and J by 1 base, with 27 bases between. CDR1 and CDR2 (germline): SGHTA, FQGNSA. The CDR3 contains 19 residues. Clones were sequenced by immunoSEQ multiplex PCR, and TCRdb holds only the in-frame ones, with some missing. Among around 150,000 clones listed, around nine tenths were seen once. The entry originates in a study of T cell responses to AZD1222 COVID-19 vaccine. Study as a whole: Second doses that came at about 4 or about 12 weeks were put together. Overall study results and limits: Targeting of unmutated variant regions was reportedly seen in nearly half of spike-specific TCRs. Repertoires were sampled only after the peak T cell response. The donor cohort was predominantly white British with a female majority, and clonal diversity may have been underestimated.

The clonotype comes from an adult in good health. Sequences were derived from peripheral blood, sampled on day 0 of AZD1222 vaccination. The gene calls are TRBV7-2 and TRBJ2-7; perhaps TRBD2 as D (5 bases). The CDR3 reads CASSPAALSPLAESYEQYF. Here the CDR3 DNA reads TGTGCCAGCAGCCCGGCGGCCCTCTCTCCTCTAGCCGAGTCCTACGAGCAGTACTTC.